This is a list of T cell receptor beta chains from one sample in a study of T cells in Graves' hyperthyroidism and ophthalmopathy. TCRdb passed the multiplex PCR reads through MiXCR, listing each CDR3 protein once. Among a few hundred thousand distinct CDR3 sequences listed, 15% were seen once. Sequencing input: blood. The receptors derive from a woman between 45 and 60 years old with Graves' hyperthyroidism that later progressed to Graves' ophthalmopathy. The CDR3 runs from the conserved cysteine through the conserved F or W. The D gene is left open where the match is weak. Some rows have no size entry. The others give once, few or many, or a class for an expanded clone.

15 | . | TRBJ2-2 | TRBV20-1 | . | CSARFYQVLTGELFF | TGCAGTGCTAGATTCTACCAGGTGCTCACCGGGGAGCTGTTTTTT
14 | many | TRBJ2-2 | TRBV11-2 | . | CASSLTGLPGKLFF | TGTGCCAGCAGTTTAACAGGGTTGCCCGGGAAGCTGTTTTTT
13 | few | TRBJ1-2 | TRBV4-2 | . | CASSQGGRDGYTF | TGTGCCAGCAGCCAAGGAGGAAGGGATGGCTACACCTTC
11 | many | TRBJ2-3 | TRBV20-1 | . | CSARPSVTQYF | TGCAGTGCTCGCCCCTCCGTTACGCAGTATTTT
16 | many | TRBJ2-1 | TRBV30 | TRBD2 | CAWSGLAGSMADEQFF | TGTGCCTGGAGCGGACTAGCGGGGTCTATGGCGGATGAGCAGTTCTTC
16 | many | TRBJ2-2 | TRBV11-2 | TRBD2 | CASSTGTSSNTGELFF | TGTGCCAGCAGCACCGGGACTAGCAGCAACACCGGGGAGCTGTTTTTT
14 | many | TRBJ2-5 | TRBV27 | TRBD1 | CASSPGTGRETQYF | TGTGCCAGCAGCCCAGGGACAGGGCGAGAGACCCAGTACTTC
12 | many | TRBJ2-1 | TRBV2 | . | CASRREGDEQFF | TGTGCCAGCCGGAGGGAGGGGGATGAGCAGTTCTTC
18 | many | TRBJ2-1 | TRBV29-1 | . | CSVEWKVSRAYSYNEQFF | TGCAGCGTTGAATGGAAGGTCAGCAGGGCCTACTCCTACAATGAGCAGTTCTTC
14 | many | TRBJ2-1 | TRBV15 | . | CATRGDPYVNEQFF | TGTGCCACCAGGGGGGACCCCTATGTCAATGAGCAGTTCTTC
14 | . | TRBJ1-1 | TRBV5-1 | . | CASSQTSENTEAFF | TGCGCCAGCAGCCAAACTTCAGAGAACACTGAAGCTTTCTTT
11 | many | TRBJ2-7 | TRBV28 | . | CATLSAREQYF | TGTGCCACCCTTTCGGCCCGGGAGCAGTACTTC
14 | . | TRBJ1-6 | TRBV19 | . | CASTLTNGRSPLHF | TGTGCCAGTACCCTCACTAACGGGCGATCACCCCTCCACTTT
10 | many | TRBJ2-7 | TRBV6-1 | . | CATAAYEQYF | TGTGCAACAGCAGCCTACGAGCAGTACTTC
13 | . | TRBJ1-5 | TRBV20-1 | . | CSAAGGGHQPQHF | TGCAGTGCGGCAGGAGGCGGGCATCAGCCCCAGCATTTT
13 | many | TRBJ1-1 | TRBV25-1 | . | CASSDPGRVEAFF | TGTGCCAGCAGTGACCCCGGGAGGGTGGAAGCTTTCTTT
15 | many | TRBJ2-1 | TRBV20-1 | . | CSARDGETSPNEQFF | TGCAGTGCTAGAGATGGGGAGACTAGTCCCAATGAGCAGTTCTTC
18 | few | TRBJ2-3 | TRBV14 | TRBD2 | CASSPYGAVLAVSDTQYF | TGTGCCAGCAGCCCCTATGGCGCGGTACTAGCGGTTTCAGATACGCAGTATTTT
13 | many | TRBJ1-2 | TRBV27 | . | CASSLGGKAGYTF | TGTGCCAGCAGTTTAGGCGGGAAGGCTGGCTACACCTTC
15 | . | TRBJ2-7 | TRBV25-1 | TRBD1 | CASSESGTASAGQYF | TGTGCCAGCAGTGAATCTGGGACAGCCTCGGCGGGGCAGTACTTC
11 | many | TRBJ2-5 | TRBV28 | . | CASSLYETQYF | TGTGCCAGCAGTTTATATGAGACCCAGTACTTC
15 | few | TRBJ1-2 | TRBV5-4 | . | CASSFDPGRAYGYTF | TGTGCCAGCAGCTTTGACCCCGGCAGGGCTTATGGCTACACCTTC
16 | many | TRBJ2-1 | TRBV7-8 | TRBD1 | CASSFRGGQGLNEQFF | TGTGCCAGCAGCTTCCGGGGGGGACAGGGGTTGAATGAGCAGTTCTTC
14 | many | TRBJ2-2 | TRBV29-1 | . | CSVPAGAGTGELFF | TGCAGCGTCCCGGCGGGGGCGGGCACCGGGGAGCTGTTTTTT
15 | many | TRBJ2-3 | TRBV7-3 | . | CASSLTGSSTDTQYF | TGTGCCAGCAGCCTAACAGGTTCTAGCACAGATACGCAGTATTTT
10 | many | TRBJ2-7 | TRBV6-1 | . | CASKGNKQYF | TGTGCCAGCAAAGGGAATAAGCAGTACTTC
17 | . | TRBJ1-6 | TRBV5-1 | . | CASSLATGSMDNSPLHF | TGCGCCAGCAGCTTGGCCACGGGGTCGATGGATAATTCACCCCTCCACTTT
15 | many | TRBJ1-5 | TRBV12-3/TRBV12-4 | . | CASSLGDANNQPQHF | TGTGCCAGCAGTTTAGGGGACGCCAACAATCAGCCCCAGCATTTT
16 | many | TRBJ2-5 | TRBV28 | TRBD1 | CASSLQGAGGAETQYF | TGTGCCAGCAGTTTACAAGGGGCAGGGGGCGCAGAGACCCAGTACTTC
15 | many | TRBJ1-2 | TRBV28 | . | CASSLSTLRNYGYTF | TGTGCCAGCAGTTTATCTACCCTACGGAACTATGGCTACACCTTC
14 | many | TRBJ2-7 | TRBV20-1 | TRBD2 | CSANPGRADYEQYF | TGCAGTGCTAATCCCGGGAGGGCCGACTACGAGCAGTACTTC
16 | . | TRBJ1-6 | TRBV18 | . | CASSPGRGGYNSPLHF | TGTGCCAGCTCACCGGGGCGGGGCGGCTATAATTCACCCCTCCACTTT
14 | . | TRBJ1-1 | TRBV4-2 | . | CASSQTASNTEAFF | TGTGCCAGCAGCCAGACAGCCTCGAACACTGAAGCTTTCTTT
14 | many | TRBJ2-3 | TRBV20-1 | . | CSARDKRSTDTQYF | TGCAGTGCTAGAGATAAGAGGAGCACAGATACGCAGTATTTT
15 | . | TRBJ1-2 | TRBV11-2 | . | CASSYPSANNYGYTF | TGTGCCAGCAGCTACCCCAGTGCCAATAACTATGGCTACACCTTC
18 | . | TRBJ2-7 | TRBV4-1 | . | CASSHFSPTPGTPYEQYF | TGCGCCAGCAGCCACTTTTCCCCTACCCCGGGGACACCCTACGAGCAGTACTTC
14 | many | TRBJ1-1 | TRBV6-1 | . | CASSEGARETEAFF | TGTGCCAGCAGTGAGGGGGCGCGAGAGACTGAAGCTTTCTTT
14 | many | TRBJ1-1 | TRBV5-6 | . | CASSLPSRGTEAFF | TGTGCCAGCAGCTTGCCATCCCGTGGCACTGAAGCTTTCTTT
18 | many | TRBJ2-5 | TRBV18 | TRBD2 | CASSPPDVGLADQETQYF | TGTGCCAGCTCACCACCGGACGTAGGACTAGCGGACCAAGAGACCCAGTACTTC
15 | few | TRBJ1-1 | TRBV6-5 | . | CASSYSSSARSEAFF | TGTGCCAGCAGTTACTCGAGTTCAGCACGCTCTGAAGCTTTCTTT
12 | many | TRBJ1-2 | TRBV28 | . | CASSLRYIGYTF | TGTGCCAGCAGTTTACGCTACATTGGCTACACCTTC
15 | few | TRBJ2-7 | TRBV7-2 | . | CASSPVTGGAGEQYF | TGTGCCAGCAGCCCCGTAACAGGGGGGGCGGGGGAGCAGTACTTC
17 | many | TRBJ1-2 | TRBV27 | TRBD1 | CASSPRRDRVWMSGYTF | TGTGCCAGCAGCCCCCGCCGGGACAGGGTCTGGATGAGTGGCTACACCTTC
21 | . | TRBJ2-7 | TRBV18 | TRBD2 | CASSLPRGEVRTSGNTYEQYF | TGTGCCAGCTCTCTTCCCAGGGGGGAAGTAAGGACTAGCGGTAATACCTACGAGCAGTACTTC
14 | . | TRBJ1-3 | TRBV5-5 | TRBD1 | CASSLEQWAGTGNF | TGTGCCAGCAGCTTGGAGCAATGGGCCGGGACAGGGAATTTT
14 | . | TRBJ2-5 | TRBV2 | . | CASSREDPRETQYF | TGTGCCAGCAGTAGAGAGGACCCGAGGGAGACCCAGTACTTC
13 | many | TRBJ2-1 | TRBV5-1 | . | CASSYGNGNEQFF | TGCGCCAGCAGCTATGGAAACGGCAATGAGCAGTTCTTC
15 | . | TRBJ2-5 | TRBV7-3 | TRBD2 | CASSLGGRGQETQYF | TGTGCCAGCAGCTTAGGCGGGAGGGGTCAAGAGACCCAGTACTTC